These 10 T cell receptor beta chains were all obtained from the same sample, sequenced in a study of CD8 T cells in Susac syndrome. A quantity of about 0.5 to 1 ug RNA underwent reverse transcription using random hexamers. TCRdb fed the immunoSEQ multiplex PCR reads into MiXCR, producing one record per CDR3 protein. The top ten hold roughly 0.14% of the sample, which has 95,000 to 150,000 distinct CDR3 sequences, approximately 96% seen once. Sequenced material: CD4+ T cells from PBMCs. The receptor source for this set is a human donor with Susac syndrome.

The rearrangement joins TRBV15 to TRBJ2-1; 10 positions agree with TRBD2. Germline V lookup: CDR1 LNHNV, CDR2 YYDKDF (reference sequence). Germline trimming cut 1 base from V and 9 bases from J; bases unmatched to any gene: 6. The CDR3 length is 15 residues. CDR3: CATSRALAGAGEQFF. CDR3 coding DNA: TGTGCCACCAGCAGAGCCCTAGCGGGAGCTGGTGAGCAGTTCTTC.

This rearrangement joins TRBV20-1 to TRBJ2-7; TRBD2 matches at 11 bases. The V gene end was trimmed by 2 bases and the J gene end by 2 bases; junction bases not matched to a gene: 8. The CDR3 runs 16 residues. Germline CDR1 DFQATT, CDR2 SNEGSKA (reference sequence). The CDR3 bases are TGCAGTGCTAGAATACAAGGGACTAGCGGAACCTACGAGCAGTACTTC. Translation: CSARIQGTSGTYEQYF.

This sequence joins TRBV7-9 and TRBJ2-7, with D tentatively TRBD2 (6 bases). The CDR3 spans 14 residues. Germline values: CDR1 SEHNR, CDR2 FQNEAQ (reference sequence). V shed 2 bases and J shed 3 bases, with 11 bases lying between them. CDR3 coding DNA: TGTGCCAGCAGCTTAAGCGGGTACGGCTACGAGCAGTACTTC. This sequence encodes CASSLSGYGYEQYF.

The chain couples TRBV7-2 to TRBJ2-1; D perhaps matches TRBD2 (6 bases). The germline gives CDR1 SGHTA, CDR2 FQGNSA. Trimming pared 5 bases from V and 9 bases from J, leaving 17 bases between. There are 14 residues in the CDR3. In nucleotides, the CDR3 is TGTGCCAGCAGCGGGGCGGGGCCAGCGGGTGAGCAGTTCTTC. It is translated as CASSGAGPAGEQFF.

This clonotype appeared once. In DNA, the CDR3 is TGTGCCAGCAGCCCCAGACAGGGAGTAAGCACTGAAGCTTTCTTT. This gives the protein CASSPRQGVSTEAFF. The chain has TRBV9 and TRBJ1-1; 7 bases align to TRBD1. The germline V gene encodes CDR1 SGDLS and CDR2 YYNGEE. Trimming removed 4 bases from V and 4 bases from J; junction bases left unmatched: 10. This CDR3 contains 15 residues.

The CDR3: CASSQGLAGYNEQFF. The CDR3 DNA reads as TGTGCCAGCAGCCAGGGACTAGCGGGGTACAATGAGCAGTTCTTC. This chain connects TRBV3-1 to TRBJ2-1, with TRBD2 matching 13 bases. This CDR3 is 15 amino acids long. Germline V gene data show CDR1 as LGHDT and CDR2 as YNNKEL (reference sequence). The junction had 0 bases not matched to a gene; V was cut back by 3 bases and J by 4 bases.

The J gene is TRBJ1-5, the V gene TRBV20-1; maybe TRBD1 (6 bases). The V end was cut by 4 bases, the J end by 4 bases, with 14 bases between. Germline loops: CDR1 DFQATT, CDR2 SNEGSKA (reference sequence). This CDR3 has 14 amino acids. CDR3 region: CSAKQGGDNQPQHF. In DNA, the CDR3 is TGCAGTGCTAAACAGGGTGGCGATAATCAGCCCCAGCATTTT.

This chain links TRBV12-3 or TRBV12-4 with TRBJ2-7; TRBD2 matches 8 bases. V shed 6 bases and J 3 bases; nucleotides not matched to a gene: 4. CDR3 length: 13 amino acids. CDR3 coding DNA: TGTGCCAGCAGGGTCGGGAGGGGCTACGAGCAGTACTTC. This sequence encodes CASRVGRGYEQYF.

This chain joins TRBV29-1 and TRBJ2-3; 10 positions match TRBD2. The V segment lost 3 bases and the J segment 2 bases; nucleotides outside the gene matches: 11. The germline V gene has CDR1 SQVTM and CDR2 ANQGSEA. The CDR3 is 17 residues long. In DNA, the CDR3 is TGCAGCGTTGACCCCCCAGGTAGCGGGAGGACCACAGATACGCAGTATTTT. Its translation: CSVDPPGSGRTTDTQYF.

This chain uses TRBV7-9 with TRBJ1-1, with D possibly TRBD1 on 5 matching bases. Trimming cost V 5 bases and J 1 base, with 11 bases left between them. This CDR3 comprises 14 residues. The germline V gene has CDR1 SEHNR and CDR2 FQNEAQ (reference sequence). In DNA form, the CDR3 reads TGTGCCAGCAGCCTTGGGACGGCGAACACTGAAGCTTTCTTT. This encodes CASSLGTANTEAFF.